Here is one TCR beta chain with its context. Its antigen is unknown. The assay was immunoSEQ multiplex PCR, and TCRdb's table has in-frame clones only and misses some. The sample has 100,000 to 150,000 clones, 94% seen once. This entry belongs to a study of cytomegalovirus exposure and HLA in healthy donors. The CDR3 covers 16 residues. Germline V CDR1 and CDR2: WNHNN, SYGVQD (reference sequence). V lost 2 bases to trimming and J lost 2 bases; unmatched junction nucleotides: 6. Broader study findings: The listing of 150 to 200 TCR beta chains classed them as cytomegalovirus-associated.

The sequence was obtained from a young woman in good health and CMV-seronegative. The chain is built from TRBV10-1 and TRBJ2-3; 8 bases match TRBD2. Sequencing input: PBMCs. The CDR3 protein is CASSESLAGYTDTQYF. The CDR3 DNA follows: TGCGCCAGCAGTGAGAGTCTAGCGGGCTACACAGATACGCAGTATTTT.